Presented here are 15 T cell receptor beta chains from one specimen sequenced in a study of T-cell reconstitution after alpha-beta-depleted transplantation in children. Molecular barcoding with unique molecular identifiers was used for the TCRbeta library. Using its own MiXCR run on the PCR reads, TCRdb lists one record per CDR3 protein. The data show around 270,000 distinct CDR3 sequences, around a tenth seen once. Sequencing used PBMCs, obtained before TCRalphabeta/CD19-depleted stem cell transplant. Receptor source: a boy in the first two years of life with acute myeloid leukemia, due to receive a stem cell transplant.

This clonotype was found many times. The V and J genes are TRBV5-1 and TRBJ2-7, with D possibly TRBD2 on 5 matching bases. The CDR3 is made up of 18 amino acids. Trimming took off 0 bases at V and 0 bases at J, with 19 bases between the two ends. Germline lookup yields CDR1 SGHRS and CDR2 YFSETQ. The CDR3 nucleotides are TGCGCCAGCAGCTTGGCCGGGATCCAAGGACTGTTCTCCTACGAGCAGTACTTC. Translated: CASSLAGIQGLFSYEQYF. Drawing the rest from reference TRBV5-1 and TRBJ2-7, the complete variable domain is KAGVTQTPRYLIKTRGQQVTLSCSPISGHRSVSWYQQTPGQGLQFLFEYFSETQRNKGNFPGRFSGRQFSNSRSEMNVSTLELGDSALYLCASSLAGIQGLFSYEQYFGPGTRLTVT.

This clonotype was observed a few times. This chain connects TRBV20-1 to TRBJ2-1, with 10 nucleotides matching TRBD2. The CDR3 is 14 amino acids. The V segment lost 0 bases and the J segment 6 bases; nucleotides outside the gene matches: 2. CDR1 and CDR2 from the germline V gene are DFQATT and SNEGSKA (reference sequence). In nucleotides, the CDR3 is TGCAGTGCTAGAGATCAGCGGGGGGGCAATGAGCAGTTCTTC. This gives the protein CSARDQRGGNEQFF.

The chain employs TRBV12-3 or TRBV12-4 and TRBJ1-5, with 9 positions matching TRBD1. The CDR3 spans 15 residues. J lost 4 bases, V lost 7 bases, and 8 bases had no gene match. The DNA for the CDR3 is TGTGCCAGCACCTTGGGACAGGGAGCTAATCAGCCCCAGCATTTT. Residues: CASTLGQGANQPQHF.

This clonotype was seen repeatedly, ten times or more. This chain links TRBV12-3 or TRBV12-4 with TRBJ1-1; no clear D. This CDR3 is built from 13 residues. The V end was cut by 3 bases, the J end by 6 bases, with 11 bases between. The DNA of the CDR3 is TGTGCCAGCAGTTTTCCAAGGCGGGCTGAAGCTTTCTTT. Encoded protein: CASSFPRRAEAFF.

This clonotype was observed at least ten times. V and J are TRBV6-2 or TRBV6-3 and TRBJ2-2; D perhaps matches TRBD1 (6 bases). From germline, CDR1 is MNHEY and CDR2 SVGEGT. This CDR3 comprises 15 residues. V gave up 7 bases and J gave up 3 bases, with 15 bases separating them. CDR3 sequence: CASNPRTADTGELFF. The CDR3 coding sequence is TGTGCCAGCAACCCCCGGACAGCAGACACCGGGGAGCTGTTTTTT.

This clonotype has at least ten counts. The DNA of the CDR3 is TGTGCCATCAGTGAGTCGAAGCCCGGACTAGCAGGCAATGAGCAGTTCTTC. Protein: CAISESKPGLAGNEQFF. The rearrangement uses TRBV10-3 and TRBJ2-1; 8 bases are a match to TRBD2. This CDR3 has 17 residues. V gave up 0 bases and J gave up 6 bases; unmatched junction bases: 10. Looked up from germline, CDR1 is ENHRY and CDR2 is SYGVKD.

This clonotype was seen repeatedly, ten times or more. V is TRBV5-1 and J is TRBJ1-2; unclear D gene. This CDR3 contains 14 residues. From germline, CDR1 is SGHRS and CDR2 YFSETQ. Deletions cut 4 bases from V and 3 bases from J, with 13 bases between. The chain's CDR3 is CASSRQTGDYGYTF. DNA for the CDR3: TGCGCCAGCAGCCGGCAAACCGGGGACTATGGCTACACCTTC.

The chain couples TRBV20-1 to TRBJ2-1; no firm D call. The CDR3 extends over 14 amino acids. Looked up from germline, CDR1 is DFQATT and CDR2 is SNEGSKA (reference sequence). With 0 bases removed from V and 6 bases from J, the gap between germline ends came to 12 bases. CDR3 in DNA: TGCAGTGCTAGAGATATCCGGCGGACCAATGAGCAGTTCTTC. Protein product: CSARDIRRTNEQFF.

In this sample, this clonotype turned up many times. The chain links TRBV6-1 to TRBJ2-5; TRBD2 is a possible D gene (5 bases). V shed 5 bases and J shed 1 base, with 11 bases lying between them. In germline, CDR1 is MNHNS, CDR2 SASEGT. The CDR3 runs to 14 residues. Here the CDR3 reads CASSRPGSQETQYF. CDR3 in DNA: TGTGCCAGCAGTCGACCGGGATCCCAAGAGACCCAGTACTTC.

In this sample, this clonotype turned up many times. This chain connects TRBV27 to TRBJ2-7, with a weak D call TRBD2 (6 bases). The CDR3 extends over 17 amino acids. From germline, CDR1 is MNHEY and CDR2 SMNVEV (reference sequence). Trimming took off 2 bases at V and 0 bases at J, with 17 bases between the two ends. The CDR3 sequence: CASSLHPSLATSYEQYF. Here the CDR3 DNA reads TGTGCCAGCAGTTTACACCCCTCCCTAGCGACCTCCTACGAGCAGTACTTC.

This clonotype has ten or more counts. This rearrangement joins TRBV12-3 or TRBV12-4 to TRBJ1-3, with D unresolved. The CDR3 consists of 14 residues. V was cut by 11 bases and J by 0 bases, with 14 bases left in between. The CDR3, as DNA: TGTGCCGCGAGGCGGGGAAACTCTGGAAACACCATATATTTT. Its translation is CAARRGNSGNTIYF.

Many counts were recorded for this clonotype. The chain couples TRBV10-3 to TRBJ1-2; D is uncertain. The CDR3 spans 12 residues. V lost 10 bases, J lost 4 bases, and 13 bases lay in between. Germline-derived CDR1 and CDR2 are ENHRY and SYGVKD. As DNA, the CDR3 is TGTGCCACCCACACCGGGCCCTATGGCTACACCTTC. This sequence encodes CATHTGPYGYTF.

This clonotype has a handful of counts. The chain has TRBV18 and TRBJ2-6; 12 bases agree with TRBD2. J gave up 3 bases and V 2 bases, and 2 bases lay outside the gene matches. CDR1 is KGHSH and CDR2 is LQKENI in the germline V gene. The CDR3 consists of 17 residues. CDR3 sequence (DNA): TGTGCCAGCTCACCAGGACTAGCGGGAAATGGGGCCAACGTCCTGACTTTC. Protein product: CASSPGLAGNGANVLTF.

Ten or more counts support this clonotype. This chain connects TRBV5-1 to TRBJ2-2, with 12 bases identical to TRBD2. Per germline, CDR1 SGHRS and CDR2 YFSETQ. This CDR3 is built from 16 residues. J gave up 5 bases and V 6 bases, and 8 bases lay outside the gene matches. The CDR3 reads CASTPTSGSKTGELFF. CDR3 coding DNA: TGCGCCAGCACCCCGACTAGCGGGAGCAAAACCGGGGAGCTGTTTTTT.

The CDR3 sequence: CASSLTVAGVNEQFF. CDR3 nucleotide sequence: TGTGCCAGCAGCTTAACCGTAGCGGGGGTCAATGAGCAGTTCTTC. The chain employs TRBV7-3 and TRBJ2-1; TRBD2 matches 9 bases. Germline CDR1 SGHTA, CDR2 FQGTGA. The CDR3 is 15 residues long. J was trimmed by 6 bases and V by 0 bases; bases with no gene match: 3.